The clone carrying this T cell receptor (beta chain) has just a few counts. A single record per CDR3 protein comes from TCRdb applying MiXCR to the RT-PCR reads. Among hundreds of thousands of distinct CDR3 sequences listed, approximately 15% were seen once. The CDR3 has 15 residues. V gave up 5 bases and J gave up 5 bases, with 13 bases separating them. Germline lookup yields CDR1 MNHEY and CDR2 SVGAGI. The gene calls are TRBV6-5 and TRBJ1-6; D possibly corresponds to TRBD1 (6 bases). The sequencing input was memory CD4+ T cells from blood. The TCR originated in a female donor in good health, serving as a healthy control. CDR3 in DNA: TGTGCCAGCAGTCCCTGGACAGACGATAATTCACCCCTCCACTTT. As protein: CASSPWTDDNSPLHF.